The 31 T cell receptor beta chains in this list originate from one sample, sequenced in a study of cytomegalovirus exposure and HLA in healthy donors. 13 Jbeta primers and 60 Vbeta primers were used for the PCR. Assay: immunoSEQ multiplex PCR; the TCRdb copy retains only in-frame clones and omits some. Found here are about 160,000 clones, about 80% of them singletons; the top ten hold over 0.95%. Sequenced sample: PBMCs. The receptor source for this set is a woman in her forties or fifties in good health and CMV-seronegative.

V is TRBV7-2 and J is TRBJ2-7, with a tentative D call TRBD1 (6 bases). Germline V gene lookup returns CDR1 SGHTA and CDR2 FQGNSA. V gave up 6 bases and J gave up 1 base, with 13 bases separating them. This CDR3 has 14 residues. For the CDR3, the DNA is TGTGCCAGCAGTCAGGGGTCCTTTTCCTACGAGCAGTACTTC. Translated, it gives CASSQGSFSYEQYF.

The chain combines TRBV10-2 with TRBJ1-2; 8 bases fit TRBD1. The CDR3 runs 12 residues. CDR1 is WSHSY, CDR2 SAAADI, per germline. With V trimmed by 7 bases and J by 8 bases, 6 bases remained unmatched. CDR3 loop: CASTDRGRGYTF. The CDR3 DNA reads as TGCGCCAGCACCGACAGGGGCCGAGGCTACACCTTC.

The genes are TRBV9 and TRBJ2-3; weak D call: TRBD2 (7 bases). The CDR3 has 16 residues. Germline values: CDR1 SGDLS, CDR2 YYNGEE. Trimming took 4 bases from V and 4 from J, leaving 19 bases between them. The CDR3 sequence is CASSLKTGGRADTQYF. The DNA for the CDR3 is TGTGCCAGCAGCCTCAAGACCGGGGGGCGCGCAGATACGCAGTATTTT. The whole variable domain, filled in from reference TRBV9 and TRBJ2-3, reads DSGVTQTPKHLITATGQRVTLRCSPRSGDLSVYWYQQSLDQGLQFLIQYYNGEERAKGNILERFSAQQFPDLHSELNLSSLELGDSALYFCASSLKTGGRADTQYFGPGTRLTVL.

The V call is TRBV28, the J call TRBJ1-1; D might be TRBD1 (5 bases). Germline V gene lookup returns CDR1 MDHEN and CDR2 SYDVKM. Trimming cost V 5 bases and J 11 bases, with 21 bases left between them. CDR3 length equals 14 residues. The CDR3 protein is CASSTNTGTRKAFF. Written as DNA, the CDR3 is TGTGCCAGCAGTACAAACACAGGAACACGGAAGGCTTTCTTT.

The rearrangement links TRBV18 to TRBJ1-1, with D hard to call. This CDR3 comprises 14 residues. Germline loops: CDR1 KGHSH, CDR2 LQKENI. V dropped 3 bases and J dropped 0 bases, with 8 bases sitting between them. Here the CDR3 DNA reads TGTGCCAGCTCACCGTCACATTTGAACACTGAAGCTTTCTTT. The encoded protein is CASSPSHLNTEAFF.

This clone has a single count. The chain carries TRBV7-8 and TRBJ2-7; a possible D gene is TRBD1 (5 bases). CDR1 is SGHVS, CDR2 FQNEAQ, per germline. V lost 6 bases and J 3 bases, leaving 12 bases between the germline ends. CDR3 length: 13 residues. In nucleotides, the CDR3 is TGTGCCAGCAGACCGACAGAAATCTACGAGCAGTACTTC. It encodes CASRPTEIYEQYF.

The rearrangement uses TRBV19 and TRBJ1-2; 9 nucleotides align to TRBD1. The CDR3 consists of 14 residues. Germline CDR1 LNHDA, CDR2 SQIVND (reference sequence). V lost 4 bases, J lost 7 bases, and 7 bases stayed unmatched. The CDR3 region is CASSKGQGSSGYTF. In nucleotides, the CDR3 is TGTGCCAGTAGTAAAGGACAGGGGTCGAGTGGCTACACCTTC.

V gene TRBV7-2 combines with J gene TRBJ1-6, with 7 bases identical to TRBD1. Germline CDR1 reads SGHTA; CDR2 reads FQGNSA. CDR3 length equals 15 residues. The V and J ends lost 5 bases and 7 bases, in that order; junction bases with no gene match: 8. The CDR3 DNA reads as TGTGCCAGCAGCCCGGGTAGGGGGCCGAATTCACCCCTCCACTTT. Translation gives CASSPGRGPNSPLHF.

The chain combines TRBV4-3 with TRBJ2-1; the match to TRBD2 covers 8 bases. The germline gives CDR1 LGHNA, CDR2 YSLEER. The CDR3 extends over 16 amino acids. J gave up 5 bases and V 4 bases, and 10 bases lay outside the gene matches. This CDR3 is CASSRLTSAKNNEQFF. In DNA, the CDR3 is TGCGCCAGCAGCCGATTGACTAGCGCTAAAAACAATGAGCAGTTCTTC.

The V call is TRBV6-5, the J call TRBJ1-1, with D perhaps matching TRBD1 (6 bases). Germline V CDR1 and CDR2: MNHEY, SVGAGI. This CDR3 region has 14 residues. The ends were cut back, 5 bases at V and 4 bases at J, with 14 bases in the middle. The CDR3, as DNA: TGTGCCAGCAGTACCTTAGGGGGTACCACTGAAGCTTTCTTT. The encoded protein is CASSTLGGTTEAFF.

The chain recombines TRBV19 with TRBJ2-3; 11 bases align to TRBD1. Trimming at V came to 6 bases and at J to 4 bases, leaving 9 bases not matched to a gene. This CDR3 region has 16 residues. Germline V gene sequence: CDR1 LNHDA, CDR2 SQIVND (reference sequence). The CDR3 nucleotides are TGTGCCAGTAGCCTCCGGACAGGGGGCGTCGCAGATACGCAGTATTTT. It translates to CASSLRTGGVADTQYF. The full variable domain, with the rest looked up from reference TRBV19 and TRBJ2-3, is DGGITQSPKYLFRKEGQNVTLSCEQNLNHDAMYWYRQDPGQGLRLIYYSQIVNDFQKGDIAEGYSVSREKKESFPLTVTSAQKNPTAFYLCASSLRTGGVADTQYFGPGTRLTVL.

The chain combines TRBV10-1 with TRBJ1-5; 7 bases map to TRBD1. Germline CDR1 is WNHNN and CDR2 is SYGVQD (reference sequence). This CDR3 region has 18 residues. The V segment lost 7 bases and the J segment 1 base; nucleotides outside the gene matches: 16. CDR3 in DNA: TGCGCCAGCACCACGAAGGACAGGATAAAACTAAGCAATCAGCCCCAGCATTTT. It yields the protein CASTTKDRIKLSNQPQHF.

This rearrangement joins TRBV21-1 to TRBJ1-1. TRBV21-1 is a pseudogene locus. This CDR3 has 16 amino acids. The CDR3 here is CASSKVRQKRSTEAFF. The CDR3, as DNA: TGTGCCAGCAGCAAAGTAAGGCAGAAGAGGAGCACTGAAGCTTTCTTT.

The V gene is TRBV19, the J gene TRBJ2-3; 8 nucleotides line up with TRBD1. The CDR3 has 15 amino acids. Trimming at V came to 3 bases and at J to 5 bases, leaving 7 bases not matched to a gene. Germline values: CDR1 LNHDA, CDR2 SQIVND (reference sequence). The chain's CDR3 is CASSIGGQGGDTQYF. The CDR3 DNA follows: TGTGCCAGTAGTATCGGTGGACAGGGTGGAGATACGCAGTATTTT.

This rearrangement joins TRBV7-9 to TRBJ1-2; D may be TRBD1 (5 bases). Germline CDR1 SEHNR, CDR2 FQNEAQ (reference sequence). V lost 7 bases and J lost 7, with 16 bases in between. The CDR3 has 13 amino acids. The CDR3 reads CASTRDFLLGYTF. CDR3 DNA: TGTGCCAGCACCCGGGACTTCTTGCTTGGCTACACCTTC.

The chain links TRBV25-1 to TRBJ2-5; D ambiguous. Judging by the DNA end, TRBJ2-7 fits better; the J call may be wrong. From germline, CDR1 is MGHDK and CDR2 SYGVNS. The CDR3 runs 13 residues. Here the CDR3 reads CASSILTGYEQYF. For the CDR3, the DNA is TGTGCCAGCAGTATACTAACCGGCTACGAGCAGTACTTC.

This chain uses TRBV5-1 with TRBJ2-2; the D gene is possibly TRBD2 (6 bases). This CDR3 spans 16 amino acids. The V and J ends lost 0 bases and 1 base respectively, with 10 bases between them. Germline CDR1 and CDR2: SGHRS and YFSETQ. The CDR3 DNA follows: TGCGCCAGCAGCTTGGTCGGAGGGATGAACACCGGGGAGCTGTTTTTT. Translation: CASSLVGGMNTGELFF.

CDR3 sequence reads: CASSPGVTGELFF. CDR3 nucleotide sequence: TGTGCCAGCAGTCCCGGGGTCACCGGGGAGCTGTTTTTT. This chain joins TRBV27 and TRBJ2-2, with TRBD2 as a possible D gene (5 bases). The CDR3 contains 13 residues. Germline-derived CDR1 and CDR2 are MNHEY and SMNVEV (reference sequence). V was pared by 5 bases and J by 4 bases, with 8 bases between.

The chain uses TRBV4-3 and TRBJ1-2, with a weak D call TRBD1 (6 bases). The germline CDR1 and CDR2 sequences are LGHNA and YSLEER. The CDR3 totals 17 residues. Trimming cost V 0 bases and J 8 bases, with 22 bases left between them. For the CDR3, the DNA is TGCGCCAGCAGCCAAGATTTGCTCCAGGGGAGTACAGGGGGCTACACCTTC. It encodes CASSQDLLQGSTGGYTF.

This chain joins TRBV7-2 and TRBJ2-5; D is ambiguous. V was trimmed by 2 bases and J by 8 bases, leaving 12 bases between them. The CDR3 extends over 13 amino acids. Germline values: CDR1 SGHTA, CDR2 FQGNSA. The CDR3 DNA reads TGTGCCAGCAGCTTATACTCCCCGCCCACCCAGTACTTC. Translating gives CASSLYSPPTQYF.

This chain joins TRBV28 and TRBJ1-2; 8 positions agree with TRBD1. Germline loops: CDR1 MDHEN, CDR2 SYDVKM. The trim removed 6 bases at V and 4 bases at J, leaving 16 bases unmatched. The CDR3 runs to 17 residues. Written as DNA, the CDR3 is TGTGCCAGCAGCCCAGGGGGCAAAGAAGTAACAAGCTATGGCTACACCTTC. It specifies CASSPGGKEVTSYGYTF.

This clone is a singleton in its sample. The chain joins TRBV11-1 to TRBJ2-7; the match to TRBD2 covers 8 bases. V lost 6 bases and J lost 3; bases outside the gene matches: 7. The CDR3 has 14 residues. Germline V gives CDR1 SGHAT, CDR2 FQDESV (reference sequence). CDR3 protein: CASRPGLVGYEQYF. CDR3 nucleotide sequence: TGTGCCAGCAGGCCGGGACTAGTTGGCTACGAGCAGTACTTC.

This chain uses TRBV7-9 with TRBJ2-1; tentatively, D is TRBD1 (5 bases). V lost 3 bases to trimming and J lost 0 bases, with 12 bases between them. From germline, CDR1 is SEHNR and CDR2 FQNEAQ (reference sequence). The CDR3 loop spans 16 amino acids. As DNA, the CDR3 is TGTGCCAGCAGCTTTTCAGGGCGAAGCTCCTACAATGAGCAGTTCTTC. Amino acid sequence: CASSFSGRSSYNEQFF.

The gene calls are TRBV7-9 and TRBJ2-7, with 8 bases that match TRBD1. This CDR3 comprises 15 residues. CDR1 SEHNR and CDR2 FQNEAQ come from the germline V gene (reference sequence). V lost 1 base and J lost 1; bases outside the gene matches: 3. In DNA, the CDR3 is TGTGCCAGCAGCTTAGGCAGGGGGCCTTCCTACGAGCAGTACTTC. Amino acid sequence: CASSLGRGPSYEQYF.

The V and J genes are TRBV5-1 and TRBJ1-1, with D unresolved. CDR1 is SGHRS and CDR2 is YFSETQ in the germline V gene. The CDR3 totals 12 residues. V was cut by 0 bases and J by 7 bases, with 7 bases left in between. The CDR3 loop reads CASSLVRSEAFF. For the CDR3, the DNA is TGCGCCAGCAGCTTGGTAAGGAGTGAAGCTTTCTTT.

The CDR3: CASSYAGSFNSPLHF. The CDR3 DNA reads TGTGCCAGCAGCTACGCGGGCAGTTTTAATTCACCCCTCCACTTT. V usage is TRBV7-2 and J usage is TRBJ1-6; no firm D call. This CDR3 contains 15 residues. Trimming left V 4 bases short and J 6 bases short, with 13 bases between. CDR1 SGHTA and CDR2 FQGNSA come from the germline V gene.

The J gene is TRBJ2-1, the V gene TRBV4-1; the match to TRBD1 covers 10 bases. Germline CDR1 and CDR2: MGHRA and YSYEKL. The CDR3 covers 17 residues. V gave up 4 bases and J gave up 8 bases; unmatched junction bases: 14. CDR3 region: CASSPGLGGQGRDEQFF. The CDR3 coding sequence is TGCGCCAGCAGCCCTGGACTTGGGGGACAGGGGCGGGATGAGCAGTTCTTC.

V is TRBV29-1 and J is TRBJ2-4; 8 nucleotides align to TRBD2. The junction had 6 bases not matched to a gene; V was cut back by 4 bases and J by 7 bases. The CDR3 covers 13 residues. CDR1 and CDR2 from the germline V gene are SQVTM and ANQGSEA. The CDR3 DNA sequence: TGCAGCGTTGGGGGACTAGGTTCGAACATTCAGTACTTC. Protein sequence: CSVGGLGSNIQYF.

V and J are TRBV19 and TRBJ2-1, with 8 bases fitting TRBD1. V was clipped by 5 bases and J by 7 bases; unmatched bases: 10. CDR3 size: 15 residues. The germline V gene has CDR1 LNHDA and CDR2 SQIVND (reference sequence). The CDR3 region is CASSVQGRGLNEQFF. CDR3 coding DNA: TGTGCCAGTAGTGTGCAGGGCAGGGGGCTGAATGAGCAGTTCTTC. The entire variable domain, with the rest obtained from reference TRBV19 and TRBJ2-1, is as follows: DGGITQSPKYLFRKEGQNVTLSCEQNLNHDAMYWYRQDPGQGLRLIYYSQIVNDFQKGDIAEGYSVSREKKESFPLTVTSAQKNPTAFYLCASSVQGRGLNEQFFGPGTRLTVL.

J is TRBJ1-4 and V is TRBV19; D is perhaps TRBD1 (5 bases). The CDR3 length is 12 residues. CDR1 is LNHDA and CDR2 is SQIVND in the germline V gene (reference sequence). The germline V and J ends were trimmed by 7 bases and 7 bases, with 10 bases remaining between them. The CDR3 reads CASNRRGEKLFF. Here the CDR3 DNA reads TGTGCCAGTAACCGGAGGGGTGAAAAACTGTTTTTT.

V and J are TRBV7-8 and TRBJ1-6; unclear D gene. CDR3 size: 15 residues. Looked up from germline, CDR1 is SGHVS and CDR2 is FQNEAQ. Deletions cut 4 bases from V and 7 bases from J, with 14 bases between. CDR3 residues: CASSSGRRGNSPLHF. The CDR3 DNA reads TGTGCCAGCAGCTCCGGCCGACGGGGAAATTCACCCCTCCACTTT.